The 7 T cell receptor beta chains reported below all come from one sample, sequenced in a study of cytomegalovirus exposure and HLA in healthy donors. Sequenced by immunoSEQ multiplex PCR; TCRdb stores in-frame clones only, minus some. Among approximately 270,000 clones, just over 85% were seen once, and the ten largest hold roughly 1%. The sample was PBMCs. The receptors were sampled from a woman between 18 and 29 years old in good health and CMV-seronegative.

J is TRBJ2-5 and V is TRBV27, with 10 positions matching TRBD2. Unmatched junction bases numbered 3, after V lost 2 bases and J lost 3 bases. From germline, CDR1 is MNHEY and CDR2 SMNVEV (reference sequence). CDR3 size: 15 residues. CDR3 in amino acids: CASSLRTSGKETQYF. The CDR3, as DNA: TGTGCCAGCAGTTTAAGGACTAGCGGAAAAGAGACCCAGTACTTC.

As concerns this clone: An end of the junction differs from the germline gene, which may be a read error. This rearrangement joins TRBV7-7 to TRBJ1-4; no clear D. CDR1 SSHAT and CDR2 FNYEAQ come from the germline V gene (reference sequence). This CDR3 spans 13 amino acids. CDR3 in amino acids: CASSLEPGEKLFF. The CDR3 nucleotides are TGTGCTAGCAGCTTAGAGCCGGGGGAAAAACTGTTTTTT.

The rearrangement joins TRBV10-3 to TRBJ1-2; TRBD1 agrees at 7 bases. The V segment lost 8 bases and the J segment 2 bases; nucleotides outside the gene matches: 8. CDR3 size: 14 residues. Per germline, CDR1 ENHRY and CDR2 SYGVKD. CDR3 in amino acids: CAIQLSRGNYGYTF. The CDR3 DNA is TGTGCCATCCAGCTATCCAGGGGGAACTATGGCTACACCTTC.

This rearrangement joins TRBV4-3 to TRBJ2-7, with 8 bases lining up with TRBD1. Trimming cost V 0 bases and J 5 bases; bases outside gene matches: 3. The CDR3 runs to 14 residues. The germline V gene encodes CDR1 LGHNA and CDR2 YSLEER. The CDR3 sequence is CASSQDGQGDEQYF. CDR3 coding DNA: TGCGCCAGCAGCCAAGACGGACAGGGTGACGAGCAGTACTTC.

This chain links TRBV5-1 with TRBJ1-3; 10 positions match TRBD1. V trimming: 4 bases; J trimming: 3 bases; junction bases outside the gene matches: 7. Germline-derived CDR1 and CDR2 are SGHRS and YFSETQ. This CDR3 region has 16 residues. DNA for the CDR3: TGCGCCAGCAGCGTAAGACAGGGGGCGTTTGGAAACACCATATATTTT. Its translation is CASSVRQGAFGNTIYF.

This clone was detected once. J is TRBJ1-5 and V is TRBV6-6; no clear D gene. Per germline, CDR1 MNHNY and CDR2 SVGAGI (reference sequence). The V end was cut by 5 bases, the J end by 3 bases, with 11 bases between. There are 14 residues in the CDR3. CDR3 protein: CASSQSEFNQPQHF. The CDR3, as DNA: TGTGCCAGCAGTCAGTCAGAATTCAATCAGCCCCAGCATTTT.

This chain joins TRBV19 and TRBJ2-6, with 10 bases lining up with TRBD1. This CDR3 comprises 18 residues. Germline CDR1 and CDR2: LNHDA and SQIVND (reference sequence). J was trimmed by 0 bases and V by 4 bases; bases with no gene match: 6. The CDR3 loop reads CASSTRDRGHSGANVLTF. The CDR3 DNA sequence: TGTGCCAGTAGTACCCGGGACAGGGGTCACTCTGGGGCCAACGTCCTGACTTTC.